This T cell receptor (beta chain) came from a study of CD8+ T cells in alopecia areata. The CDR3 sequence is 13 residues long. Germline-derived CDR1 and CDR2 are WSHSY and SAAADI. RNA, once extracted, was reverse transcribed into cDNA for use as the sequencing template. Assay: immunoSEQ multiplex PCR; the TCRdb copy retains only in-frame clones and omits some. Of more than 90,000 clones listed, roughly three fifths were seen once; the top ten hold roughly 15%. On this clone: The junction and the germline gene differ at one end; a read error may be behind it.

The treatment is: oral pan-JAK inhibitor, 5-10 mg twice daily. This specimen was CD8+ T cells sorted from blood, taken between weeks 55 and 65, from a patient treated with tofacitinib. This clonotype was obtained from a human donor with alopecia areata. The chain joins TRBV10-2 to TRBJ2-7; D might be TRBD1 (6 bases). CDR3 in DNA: TGCGCCAGCAGTGAGTTCTCGGGTCAGGGGCAGGACTTC. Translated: CASSEFSGQGQDF.